The 8 T cell receptor beta chains below were found in one sample sequenced in a study of CD8+ T cells in alopecia areata. Extraction and reverse transcription of RNA yielded cDNA as the sequencing template. Profiling relied on immunoSEQ multiplex PCR, and the TCRdb table lists in-frame clones only, not all of them. In the table there are roughly 170,000 clones, 50% to 60% of which are singletons. The source was CD4+ T cells sorted from blood, collected at week 0. The receptor set was obtained from a human donor with alopecia areata.

This clone was counted only a few times. This chain uses TRBV29-1 with TRBJ1-2; D unresolved. Germline lookup yields CDR1 SQVTM and CDR2 ANQGSEA. The CDR3 sequence is 10 residues long. Trimming cost V 6 bases and J 6 bases, with 8 bases left between them. Written as DNA, the CDR3 is TGCAGCGTAGAGGGAGATGGCTACACCTTC. It encodes CSVEGDGYTF.

This clone was recorded once. The chain recombines TRBV15 with TRBJ2-7, with D hard to call. This CDR3 has 14 amino acids. V was pared by 0 bases and J by 3 bases, with 9 bases between. Per germline, CDR1 LNHNV and CDR2 YYDKDF (reference sequence). The CDR3 is CATSRDIDFYEQYF. For the CDR3, the DNA is TGTGCCACCAGCAGAGATATCGACTTCTACGAGCAGTACTTC.

This clone came up once. The sample carries other DNA sequences with the same CDR3. The genes are TRBV29-1 and TRBJ1-1; the match to TRBD1 covers 7 bases. The V gene's germline CDR1 is SQVTM and CDR2 ANQGSEA. The CDR3 is made up of 13 amino acids. V shed 6 bases, J shed 0 bases, and the junction held 4 bases outside the gene matches. CDR3 bases: TGCAGCGTAAGGGGGCGCATGAACACTGAAGCTTTCTTT. Translated: CSVRGRMNTEAFF. Supplemented by reference TRBV29-1 and TRBJ1-1, the full variable domain reads SAVISQKPSRDICQRGTSLTIQCQVDSQVTMMFWYRQQPGQSLTLIATANQGSEATYESGFVIDKFPISRPNLTFSTLTVSNMSPEDSSIYLCSVRGRMNTEAFFGQGTRLTVV.

This clone was seen just once. Here the CDR3 reads CATGGNHQPQHF. CDR3 in DNA: TGTGCCACCGGCGGGAATCATCAGCCCCAGCATTTT. The chain is built from TRBV2 and TRBJ1-5; D not resolved. Trimming shortened V by 10 bases and J by 5 bases, and 12 bases separated the two germline ends. Germline CDR1 and CDR2: SNHLY and FYNNEI. The CDR3 length is 12 residues.

The gene calls are TRBV1 and TRBJ1-1; TRBD1 was called by the table and not checked on the DNA. TRBV1 is reported as a pseudogene. This CDR3 is 20 amino acids long. The CDR3 sequence is CTSSVQTRDRLTLMNTEAFF. The CDR3 DNA is TGCACCAGCAGCGTACAAACCCGGGACAGGCTAACCCTAATGAACACTGAAGCTTTCTTT.

This chain joins TRBV5-6 and TRBJ2-5, with TRBD1 as a possible D gene (6 bases). Trimming removed 3 bases at V and 11 bases at J, with 11 bases between. Germline loops: CDR1 SGHDT, CDR2 YYEEEE. The CDR3 loop spans 11 amino acids. This CDR3 is CASSYRQAQYF. The CDR3 DNA follows: TGTGCCAGCAGCTACCGACAGGCGCAGTACTTC.

V usage is TRBV6-5 and J usage is TRBJ1-1, with TRBD1 matching over 9 bases. J lost 1 base, V lost 4 bases, and 4 bases had no gene match. Looked up from germline, CDR1 is MNHEY and CDR2 is SVGAGI. CDR3 length: 15 amino acids. CDR3 in amino acids: CASSSDRGSNTEAFF. CDR3 bases: TGTGCCAGCAGTTCCGACAGGGGGTCGAACACTGAAGCTTTCTTT.

This clone was found a few times. The chain joins TRBV29-1 to TRBJ2-7; 11 bases are shared with TRBD2. The CDR3 length is 14 residues. Unmatched junction bases numbered 6, after V lost 7 bases and J lost 1 base. Germline V CDR1 and CDR2: SQVTM, ANQGSEA. The CDR3 bases are TGCAGCGCCATCTGGACTAGCGGGTCCTACGAGCAGTACTTC. This sequence encodes CSAIWTSGSYEQYF.